This T cell receptor beta chain was identified during a study of blood T cell repertoires in COVID-19. Study details: Sites across the United States, Italy and Spain contributed samples from acute and convalescent COVID-19.

TCRdb keeps only in-frame clones here, not all; method: immunoSEQ multiplex PCR. The sample contains roughly 31,000 clones, 86% of which appear only once. This clone showed up just a few times. V lost 5 bases, J lost 9 bases, and 17 bases lay in between. Germline-derived CDR1 and CDR2 are SGHVS and FQNEAQ. The CDR3 runs to 15 residues. The chain joins TRBV7-8 to TRBJ1-6; D is unresolved. This sequence originates from a human donor with active COVID-19. The donor label of this sample is uncertain. The specimen was peripheral blood. CDR3: CASSLSEQLVSPLHF. The CDR3 coding sequence is TGTGCCAGCAGCCTAAGTGAACAGCTGGTTTCACCCCTCCACTTT. Supplemented by reference TRBV7-8 and TRBJ1-6, the full variable domain reads GAGVSQSPRYKVAKRGQDVALRCDPISGHVSLFWYQQALGQGPEFLTYFQNEAQLDKSGLPSDRFFAERPEGSVSTLKIQRTQQEDSAVYLCASSLSEQLVSPLHFGNGTRLTVT.